Sequencing of this T cell receptor (beta chain) was carried out in a study of blood T cells in healthy people across ages. Germline-derived CDR1 and CDR2 are SGHTA and FQGNSA. This CDR3 is built from 14 residues. V lost 5 bases to trimming and J lost 3 bases, with 11 bases between them. General study points: Age showed a roughly linear inverse relationship with TCR beta diversity per million T cells. The long-lived group displayed more naive CD4+ cells, plus higher diversity, than the aged donors did. Expanded clonotype shifts may have been confounded, as the donors had an unknown CMV status.

A note on this clonotype: What it recognizes is unknown.

A second PCR, run for roughly 7 to 11 cycles, used a sample-barcoded 5' primer plus a J-beta primer mix. TCRdb used MiXCR to reprocess the 5' RACE reads, holding one entry per CDR3 protein. The sample shows around 800,000 distinct CDR3 sequences, approximately 59% of them seen only once. The chain carries TRBV7-2 and TRBJ1-5, with D possibly matching TRBD1 (6 bases). The source of this sequence is a man aged 30 to 39 in good health. Material: blood. In DNA, the CDR3 is TGTGCCAGCAGCAGGGGGGTCCTCAATCAGCCCCAGCATTTT. Its translation: CASSRGVLNQPQHF.